These T cell receptor beta chains were read from a single sample in a study of early T cells in non-severe SARS-CoV-2 infection. In TCRdb, the 5' RACE reads were re-called with MiXCR into one record per CDR3 protein. Among fewer than 30,000 distinct CDR3 sequences listed, roughly 4.5% were seen once. The sample was whole blood. The receptors were gathered from an adult who was a healthcare worker with PCR-confirmed SARS-CoV-2 infection or an uninfected control (not recorded which). Each CDR3 is given with its conserved first and last residue. D genes are given only for firm matches. The size entry is marked missing in some rows and otherwise reads once, few, many or a size class.

cdr3_nt cdr3_aa j_call clone_size cdr3_length v_call d_call
TGTGCCAGCAGCTGGGACTATCAAGGAGGCAATGAGCAGTTCTTC CASSWDYQGGNEQFF TRBJ2-1 many 15 TRBV7-9 TRBD2
TGTGCCAGCAGCCCCCGAGCCTACGAGCAGTACTTC CASSPRAYEQYF TRBJ2-7 many 12 TRBV7-9 .
TGCGCCAGCAGCCACTTAATACTACAGGGAGAAGAGACCCAGTACTTC CASSHLILQGEETQYF TRBJ2-5 many 16 TRBV4-1 .
TGTGCCAGTAGTATCTCCAGCCGCGGGGGGAGCACAGATACGCAGTATTTT CASSISSRGGSTDTQYF TRBJ2-3 many 17 TRBV19 TRBD2
TGTGCCATCAGCCCGGGACTAGGCCCACAAGAGACCCAGTACTTC CAISPGLGPQETQYF TRBJ2-5 many 15 TRBV10-3 TRBD2
TGTGCCAGCAGGGCGGGGCAGAGAACCGATACGCAGTATTTT CASRAGQRTDTQYF TRBJ2-3 many 14 TRBV6-5 .
TGTGCCAGCAGCAAGACCTGGGAGACCCAGTACTTC CASSKTWETQYF TRBJ2-5 many 12 TRBV21-1 .
TGTGCCAGCAGCTCGGGGGGGCATGGGAATGAGCAGTTCTTC CASSSGGHGNEQFF TRBJ2-1 many 14 TRBV11-2 TRBD2
TGTGCCAGCAAGGGACAGCAGACCTACGAGCAGTACTTC CASKGQQTYEQYF TRBJ2-7 many 13 TRBV6-1 TRBD1
TGTGCCATAGCTGGCGGGGGGGCGTATGAGCAGTTCTTC CAIAGGGAYEQFF TRBJ2-1 many 13 TRBV12-3/TRBV12-4 TRBD2
TGCGCCAGCACCGGACAGGGGGATGAAAAACTGTTTTTT CASTGQGDEKLFF TRBJ1-4 many 13 TRBV10-2 TRBD1
TGTGCCAGCAGTTCAACAGGGGGCGCGTACGAGCAGTACTTC CASSSTGGAYEQYF TRBJ2-7 many 14 TRBV27 TRBD1
TGTGCCAGCTCACCAAGTATCGTCCCCGGGGAGCTGTTTTTT CASSPSIVPGELFF TRBJ2-2 many 14 TRBV18 .
TGTGCCAGCAGTGAAGACAGGGGTACGGAGACCCAGTACTTC CASSEDRGTETQYF TRBJ2-5 medium-sized 14 TRBV6-1 TRBD1
TGTGCCGGTTCGGGGGTCTATAATTCACCCCTCCACTTT CAGSGVYNSPLHF TRBJ1-6 many 13 TRBV30 .
TGTGCCAGCAGCGTGGGGTTTAATGAAAAACTGTTTTTT CASSVGFNEKLFF TRBJ1-4 many 13 TRBV9 .
TGTGCCAGCAGCTTAGGAGTTAACGAGCAGTACTTC CASSLGVNEQYF TRBJ2-7 many 12 TRBV7-9 .
TGTGCCAGCAGTGAAGTCGCTGGGGGCGCAGGGGAGCAGTACTTC CASSEVAGGAGEQYF TRBJ2-7 many 15 TRBV2 .
TGTGCCAGCACCGCGCCCGGGTACGAGCAGTACTTC CASTAPGYEQYF TRBJ2-7 many 12 TRBV27 .
TGTGCCAGCAGTCTCCGGGACACCTACTACGAGCAGTACTTC CASSLRDTYYEQYF TRBJ2-7 many 14 TRBV27 .
TGCAGTGCTAGAGATCTAGGGGGAAATCAGCCCCAGCATTTT CSARDLGGNQPQHF TRBJ1-5 many 14 TRBV20-1 .
TGCGCCAGCAGCGTACTACAGAGCACCTCTGGAAACACCATATATTTT CASSVLQSTSGNTIYF TRBJ1-3 many 16 TRBV5-1 .
TGCAGTGCTAGTAGGACAGGGACGGCTGAAGCTTTCTTT CSASRTGTAEAFF TRBJ1-1 many 13 TRBV20-1 TRBD1
TGTGCCAGTAGTATAGAGGGAACTCTTTATGGCTACACCTTC CASSIEGTLYGYTF TRBJ1-2 many 14 TRBV19 .
TGTGCCAGCAGCTTAGTACCGCTAGCCGGGGAGCTGTTTTTT CASSLVPLAGELFF TRBJ2-2 . 14 TRBV11-2 .
TGTGCCAGTAGCGTACGGGACAGGCGCCCGGTTTACAATGAGCAGTTCTTC CASSVRDRRPVYNEQFF TRBJ2-1 many 17 TRBV19 TRBD1
TGTGCCAGCAGCGCAAGGAATACTGACTACGAGCAGTACTTC CASSARNTDYEQYF TRBJ2-7 many 14 TRBV9 .
TGTGCCTGGAGTGTTCCTAGCGGGGGGGCCTTAGATACGCAGTATTTT CAWSVPSGGALDTQYF TRBJ2-3 many 16 TRBV30 TRBD2
TGTGCCAGCAGCCCGGGACTAGCGGGGGGTCCTTTCTCCTACGAGCAGTACTTC CASSPGLAGGPFSYEQYF TRBJ2-7 few 18 TRBV12-3/TRBV12-4 TRBD2
TGTGCCAGTAGTCCTGGGACAGGGGGCCGGTATGAAAAACTGTTTTTT CASSPGTGGRYEKLFF TRBJ1-4 many 16 TRBV19 TRBD1
TGCAGTGCTAGATCGGGGAAACAAGAGACCCAGTACTTC CSARSGKQETQYF TRBJ2-5 . 13 TRBV20-1 .
TGTGCCAGCAGCGTAGGGGGACAGGGCTCAGATACGCAGTATTTT CASSVGGQGSDTQYF TRBJ2-3 many 15 TRBV9 TRBD1
TGTGCCAGCAGCTCCGGACTAGCGGACTACAATGAGCAGTTCTTC CASSSGLADYNEQFF TRBJ2-1 many 15 TRBV27 TRBD2
TGTGCCAGCAGTTGGTCGGAGACTAATCAGCCCCAGCATTTT CASSWSETNQPQHF TRBJ1-5 medium-sized 14 TRBV6-6 .
TGTGCCAGCAGCCCGGGGGGGAGATACGAGCAGTACTTC CASSPGGRYEQYF TRBJ2-7 many 13 TRBV28 TRBD2
TGCGCCAGCAGCCCAGGACTTATGAGCTCCTACGAGCAGTACTTC CASSPGLMSSYEQYF TRBJ2-7 medium-sized 15 TRBV5-1 .
TGCAGTGCTACCGAGGTTAGCAATGAGCAGTTCTTC CSATEVSNEQFF TRBJ2-1 few 12 TRBV20-1 .